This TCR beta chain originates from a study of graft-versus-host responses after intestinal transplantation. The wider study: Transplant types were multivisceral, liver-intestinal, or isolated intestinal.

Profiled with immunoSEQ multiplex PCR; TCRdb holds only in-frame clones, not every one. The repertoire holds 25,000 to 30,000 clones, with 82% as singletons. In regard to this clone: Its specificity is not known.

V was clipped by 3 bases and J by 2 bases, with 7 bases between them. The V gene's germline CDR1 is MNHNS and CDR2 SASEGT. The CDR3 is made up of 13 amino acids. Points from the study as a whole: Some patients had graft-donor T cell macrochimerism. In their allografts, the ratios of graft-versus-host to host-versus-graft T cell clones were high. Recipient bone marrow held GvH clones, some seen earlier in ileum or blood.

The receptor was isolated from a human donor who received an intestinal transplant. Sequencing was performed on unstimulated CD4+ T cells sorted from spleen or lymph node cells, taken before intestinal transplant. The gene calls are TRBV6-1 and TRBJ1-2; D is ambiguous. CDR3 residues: CASSDKQNYGYTF. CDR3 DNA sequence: TGTGCCAGCAGTGACAAACAGAACTATGGCTACACCTTC.